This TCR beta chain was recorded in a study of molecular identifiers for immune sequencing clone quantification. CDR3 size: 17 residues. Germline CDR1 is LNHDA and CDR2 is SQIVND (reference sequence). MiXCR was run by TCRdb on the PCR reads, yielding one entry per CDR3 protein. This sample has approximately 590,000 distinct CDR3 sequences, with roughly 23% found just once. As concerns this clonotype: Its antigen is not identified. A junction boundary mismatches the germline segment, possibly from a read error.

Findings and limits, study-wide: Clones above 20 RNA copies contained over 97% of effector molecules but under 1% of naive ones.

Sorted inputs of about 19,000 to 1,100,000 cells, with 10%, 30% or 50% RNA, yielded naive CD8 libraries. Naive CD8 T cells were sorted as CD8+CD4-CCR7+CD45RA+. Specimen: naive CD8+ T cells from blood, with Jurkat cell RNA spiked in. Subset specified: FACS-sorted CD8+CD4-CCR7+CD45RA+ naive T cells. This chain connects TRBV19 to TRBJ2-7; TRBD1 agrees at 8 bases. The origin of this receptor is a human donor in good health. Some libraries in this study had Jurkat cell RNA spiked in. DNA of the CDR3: TGTGCCAGTAGTATAGCTACCGGGACAGGACTAACCTACGAGCAGTCCTTC. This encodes CASSIATGTGLTYEQSF.